Presented here are 5 T cell receptor beta chains from one specimen sequenced in a study of regulatory T cells in long-lasting Graves disease. Time point denoted: newly diagnosed GD, antithyroid drugs for less than 3 months. Making the TCR library involved RNA that had been extracted from PBMCs. Sequencing libraries for TCR beta were prepared with iRepertoire HTBI primers and Arm-PCR of CDR3 regions. TCRdb analysed the multiplex PCR reads with MiXCR anew, one entry per CDR3 protein. This table holds about 500,000 distinct CDR3 sequences, 12% found once. These records were also assigned to another study, of T cells in Graves' hyperthyroidism and ophthalmopathy.

Sample: peripheral blood mononuclear cells (PBMCs), taken at new diagnosis, from a patient treated with antithyroid drugs. Every receptor here comes from a woman in her twenties or thirties with Graves disease.

The chain combines TRBV2 with TRBJ2-3; TRBD1 matches at 7 bases. Trimming cost V 3 bases and J 2 bases; bases outside gene matches: 8. The CDR3 contains 16 residues. Germline CDR1 is SNHLY and CDR2 is FYNNEI. The DNA for the CDR3 is TGTGCCAGCAGTGATGAGGGGGCGGACCCCACAGATACGCAGTATTTT. Its translation is CASSDEGADPTDTQYF.

This clonotype was seen ten or more times. The chain links TRBV2 to TRBJ1-4; D remains unclear. The germline V gene has CDR1 SNHLY and CDR2 FYNNEI. The CDR3 totals 11 residues. V lost 8 bases and J lost 8, with 9 bases in between. For the CDR3, the DNA is TGTGCCAGCTCTGGCGGAGAAAAACTGTTTTTT. Its translation: CASSGGEKLFF.

In this sample, this clonotype turned up many times. This chain uses TRBV28 with TRBJ2-5; 10 bases agree with TRBD2. Looked up from germline, CDR1 is MDHEN and CDR2 is SYDVKM. The CDR3 runs to 16 residues. The V and J ends lost 1 base and 5 bases, in that order; junction bases with no gene match: 7. The CDR3 reads CASSLSASGRRETQYF. The CDR3 DNA follows: TGTGCCAGCAGTTTATCGGCTAGCGGGAGAAGGGAGACCCAGTACTTC.

Ten or more counts support this clonotype. The chain joins TRBV12-3 or TRBV12-4 to TRBJ2-3, with D uncertain. The CDR3 spans 13 residues. Between the trimmed V and J ends, which lost 7 bases and 4 bases, there was a span of 12 bases. The CDR3 sequence: CASTSRVADTQYF. CDR3 in DNA: TGTGCCAGCACCTCTAGAGTAGCAGATACGCAGTATTTT.

There are a few counts of this clonotype. CDR3 amino acids: CAILRTPGQGFRNEQFF. The CDR3 DNA follows: TGTGCCATCCTTAGAACGCCGGGACAGGGGTTCCGGAATGAGCAGTTCTTC. The gene calls are TRBV12-3 or TRBV12-4 and TRBJ2-1, with 10 bases that match TRBD1. The CDR3 is made up of 17 amino acids. V shed 10 bases and J 7 bases; nucleotides not matched to a gene: 19.